Listed below are T cell receptor beta chains from one sample, sequenced in a study of human T cells and chemical hapten exposure. TCRdb reprocessed the RACE reads via MiXCR and lists one record per CDR3 protein. The data contain 80,000 to 100,000 distinct CDR3 sequences, roughly 10% of them singletons. The sequencing here drew on whole blood, taken in connection with sensitization to the hapten diphenylcyclopropenone (DPC). All receptors come from a woman in her forties or fifties with alopecia areata. Some clones in this sample may be carry-over from other donors' samples. Each CDR3 is given with its conserved first and last residue. The D gene is left open where the match is weak. Rows may omit the clone size; those that give it use once, few, many or a size class.

J	V	size	D	DNA	CDR3
TRBJ2-2	TRBV7-8	NA	NA	TGTGCCAGCAGCTTAATTAGGGTCGCCGGGGAGCTGTTTTTT	CASSLIRVAGELFF
TRBJ2-5	TRBV5-1	NA	NA	TGCGCCAGCAGCCGACGGAGTGAGACCCAGTACTTC	CASSRRSETQYF
TRBJ2-2	TRBV27	NA	NA	TGTGCCAGCAGTCGCAAGCACACCGGGGAGCTGTTTTTT	CASSRKHTGELFF
TRBJ2-7	TRBV29-1	many	TRBD1	TGCAGCGTTGCGAGGACAGGGATTAAGGACGAGCAGTACTTC	CSVARTGIKDEQYF
TRBJ2-1	TRBV28	NA	TRBD2	TGTGCCAGCACCACTCCCACTAGCGGGAACTACAATGAGCAGTTCTTC	CASTTPTSGNYNEQFF
TRBJ1-4	TRBV6-5	few	NA	TGTGCCAGCAGCTTAACGGATAATGAAAAACTGTTTTTT	CASSLTDNEKLFF
TRBJ2-7	TRBV3-1	few	NA	TGTGCCAGCAGCCAAGTGCAACTGGAGCAGTACTTC	CASSQVQLEQYF
TRBJ2-2	TRBV7-6	few	NA	TGTGCCAGCAGCTTAGTCGCAGGGTTGGCCGGGGAGCTGTTTTTT	CASSLVAGLAGELFF
TRBJ1-1	TRBV10-1	NA	NA	TGCGCCAGCAGTGAGTCCCGGGGCTACACTGAAGCTTTCTTT	CASSESRGYTEAFF
TRBJ1-4	TRBV28	many	NA	TGTGCCAGCAGGGGGAGGGGACGCCGTGCAACTAATGAAAAACTGTTTTTT	CASRGRGRRATNEKLFF
TRBJ2-1	TRBV4-3	NA	TRBD1	TGCGCCAGCAGCCAAGCCGGGACAGGGGTACCCAATGAGCAGTTCTTC	CASSQAGTGVPNEQFF
TRBJ1-1	TRBV9	few	NA	TGTGCCAGCAGCGTAGGGGGAGAACCCACTGAAGCTTTCTTT	CASSVGGEPTEAFF
TRBJ2-1	TRBV20-1	NA	NA	TGCAGTGCTAAACGGGAGTTCAATGAGCAGTTCTTC	CSAKREFNEQFF
TRBJ2-3	TRBV2	many	TRBD1	TGTGCCAGCAGAGTACAGGGGGCGCGCACAGATACGCAGTATTTT	CASRVQGARTDTQYF
TRBJ1-3	TRBV2	few	NA	TGTGCCAGCAGCGCACGAAGACGAAACTCTGGAAACACCATATATTTT	CASSARRRNSGNTIYF
TRBJ2-7	TRBV29-1	NA	NA	TGCAGCGTTGAAGGGGGAACCTACGAGCAGTACTTC	CSVEGGTYEQYF
TRBJ2-1	TRBV11-3	many	NA	TGTGCCAGCAGCTTAGGCAGCAATGAGCAGTTCTTC	CASSLGSNEQFF
TRBJ2-7	TRBV20-1	NA	TRBD2	TGCAGTCCCCAAAGGACTAGCGGGAGAATCGAGCAGTACTTC	CSPQRTSGRIEQYF
TRBJ2-5	TRBV7-2	many	TRBD2	TGTGCCAGCAGCTTAGTGGGCAGCGGGAGCCAAGAGACCCAGTACTTC	CASSLVGSGSQETQYF
TRBJ2-7	TRBV7-2	many	NA	TGTGCCAGCAGCTTAGACGGGGGAAGCTCCTACGAGCAGTACTTC	CASSLDGGSSYEQYF
TRBJ1-6	TRBV3-1	NA	NA	TGTGCCAGCAGCCAGAACTTCGGGGGGGATTCACCCCTCCACTTT	CASSQNFGGDSPLHF
TRBJ2-1	TRBV3-1	NA	NA	TGTGCCAGCAGCCAAGATCCAGGAAGCTCCTACAATGAGCAGTTCTTC	CASSQDPGSSYNEQFF
TRBJ1-1	TRBV5-1	many	NA	TGCGCCAGCAGCTTGGGGTCGATTGGTCCGAACACTGAAGCTTTCTTT	CASSLGSIGPNTEAFF
TRBJ1-1	TRBV15	NA	TRBD1	TGTGCCACCAGCAGAGATCTCGACAGGGGTCTTGAAGCTTTCTTT	CATSRDLDRGLEAFF
TRBJ2-4	TRBV6-2/TRBV6-3	NA	NA	TGTGCCAGCGACCGCTCAGGGTCCAAAAACATTCAGTACTTC	CASDRSGSKNIQYF
TRBJ2-2	TRBV14	many	NA	TGTGCCAGCAGCCAAGCTATCTGGGACCCCCGGTCACCTCGCACCGGGGAGCTGTTTTTT	CASSQAIWDPRSPRTGELFF
TRBJ2-2	TRBV19	NA	NA	TGTGCCAGTAGTGGATTCCCGAACACCGGGGAGCTGTTTTTT	CASSGFPNTGELFF
TRBJ1-1	TRBV28	NA	NA	TGTGCCAGCAAGGATAGGGGAGCTGAAGCTTTCTTT	CASKDRGAEAFF
TRBJ1-4	TRBV27	many	NA	TGTGCCAGCAGTTCACGGGTTACTAATGAAAAACTGTTTTTT	CASSSRVTNEKLFF
TRBJ1-1	TRBV7-9	NA	NA	TGTGCCAGCAGCACCCGTCAAACCGGGACAAATGAAGCTTTCTTT	CASSTRQTGTNEAFF
TRBJ2-1	TRBV12-3/TRBV12-4	NA	NA	TGTGCCAGCAGTTTACTAGGGAATGAGCAGTTCTTC	CASSLLGNEQFF
TRBJ1-5	TRBV6-2/TRBV6-3	many	TRBD1	TGTGCCAGCAGTTACGGATCGGCAGGGGGCTATCAGCCCCAGCATTTT	CASSYGSAGGYQPQHF
TRBJ2-2	TRBV7-2	many	TRBD2	TGTGCCAGCAGCTTCAGGGACCTCTCCGCGGGAGGGACCGGGGAGCTGTTTTTT	CASSFRDLSAGGTGELFF
TRBJ2-7	TRBV10-3	many	NA	TGTGCCATCAGTGGAGGGTCCCACGAGCAGTACTTC	CAISGGSHEQYF
TRBJ2-7	TRBV29-1	few	NA	TGCAGCGGGGGGGACGGGACAGCATCCTACGAGCAGTACTTC	CSGGDGTASYEQYF